This T cell receptor (beta chain) is drawn from a study of cytomegalovirus exposure and HLA in healthy donors. At the level of the study: Sequencing of about 179 million T cells in an earlier analysis found some 100 million unique TCR beta sequences. Findings and caveats of the study: Likely technical artifact: a cluster of highly shared sequence variants. Cytomegalovirus association was listed for roughly 160 TCR beta chains.

PCR involved 60 Vbeta and 13 Jbeta primers. TCRdb's copy holds only in-frame clones and misses some; the assay was immunoSEQ multiplex PCR. The sample carries about 130,000 clones, 72% recorded once. Concerning this clone: Its antigen is unidentified.

The clonotype was recovered from a man aged 45-65 years in good health and CMV-seropositive. Sequencing was performed on PBMCs.

The CDR3 region has the DNA TGTGCCAGCAGTTCCACAGGGCTCTCAGCTGGCTACACCTTC. Translation: CASSSTGLSAGYTF. The chain is built from TRBV6-6 and TRBJ1-2, with D perhaps matching TRBD1 (6 bases). The length of the CDR3 is 14 residues. Trimming took off 4 bases at V and 7 bases at J, with 16 bases between the two ends. Looked up from germline, CDR1 is MNHNY and CDR2 is SVGAGI (reference sequence).